This T cell receptor (beta chain) was obtained from a study of cytomegalovirus exposure and HLA in healthy donors. Whole-study context: Among around 180 million T cells, an earlier analysis found around 100 million unique TCR beta sequences. General observations from the study: Exclusion applied to some V segments, including TRBV6-2 and TRBV6-3, as they were indistinguishable. Roughly uniform depth of sequencing across donors was assumed in presence/absence analyses.

Germline assignment: CDR1 LGHNA and CDR2 YSLEER. This CDR3 contains 17 residues. With 3 bases clipped from V and 2 bases from J, the junction kept 10 bases outside the gene matches. The study ran its PCR with 60 Vbeta and 13 Jbeta primers. Method: immunoSEQ multiplex PCR; TCRdb's copy keeps in-frame clones and lacks some. The data contain more than 60,000 clones, over 65% of them singletons. Notes on this clone: Its antigen is not identified.

The origin of this receptor is a middle-aged man in good health and CMV-seropositive. The sequencing input was PBMCs. This sequence joins TRBV4-3 and TRBJ2-3; 8 bases line up with TRBD2. The CDR3 region has the DNA TGCGCCAGCAGCCAGTTCGCGACTAGCGCATTCACAGATACGCAGTATTTT. Its protein product is CASSQFATSAFTDTQYF.